This TCR beta chain was found in a study of CD8+ T cells in alopecia areata. Findings and limits, study-wide: Especially in alopecia totalis/universalis, lesional scalp showed greater clonality than normal scalp did. Resident alphabeta T cells of normal skin are also sequenced in scalp samples. In patients, TCRs were shared less clearly than in mice, and HLA may possibly be involved.

This CDR3 has 14 amino acids. Trimming shortened V by 3 bases and J by 5 bases, and 13 bases separated the two germline ends. The germline V gene has CDR1 LNHDA and CDR2 SQIVND (reference sequence). RNA was extracted and reverse transcribed into cDNA as the sequencing template. Sequencing was performed with immunoSEQ multiplex PCR; in TCRdb, only in-frame clones are kept and a portion is missing. The sample holds around 190,000 clones; roughly 50% are singletons and the top ten take nearly 5%. Sorting of CD4+ and CD8+ T cells was performed on PBMCs. Comments on this clone: Antigen unknown.

This clonotype originated in a human donor in good health. Sequences were obtained from CD8+ T cells sorted from blood. The chain joins TRBV19 to TRBJ1-1; weak D call: TRBD1 (5 bases). Here the CDR3 DNA reads TGTGCCAGTAGTATCGGGGCCGGAAGGACTGAAGCTTTCTTT. This sequence encodes CASSIGAGRTEAFF.